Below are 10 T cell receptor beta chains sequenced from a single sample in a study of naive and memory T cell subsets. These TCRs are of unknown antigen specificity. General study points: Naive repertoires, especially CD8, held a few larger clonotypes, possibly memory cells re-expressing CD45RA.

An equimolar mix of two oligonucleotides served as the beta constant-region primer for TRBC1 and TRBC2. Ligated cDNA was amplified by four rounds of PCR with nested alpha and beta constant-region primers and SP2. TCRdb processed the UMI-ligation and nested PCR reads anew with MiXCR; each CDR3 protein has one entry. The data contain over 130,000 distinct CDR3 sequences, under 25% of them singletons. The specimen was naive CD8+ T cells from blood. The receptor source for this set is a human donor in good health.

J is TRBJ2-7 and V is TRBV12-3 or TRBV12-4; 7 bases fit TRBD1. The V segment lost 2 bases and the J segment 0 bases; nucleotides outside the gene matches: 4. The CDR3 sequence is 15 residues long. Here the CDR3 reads CASSLSDRNSYEQYF. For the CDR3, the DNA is TGTGCCAGCAGTTTATCGGACAGGAACTCCTACGAGCAGTACTTC.

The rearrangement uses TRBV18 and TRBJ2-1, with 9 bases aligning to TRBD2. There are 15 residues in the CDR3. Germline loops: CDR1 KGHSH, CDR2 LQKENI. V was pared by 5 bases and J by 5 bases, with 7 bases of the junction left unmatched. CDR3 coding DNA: TGTGCCAGCTCAACAACTAGCGGGTACAACAATGAGCAGTTCTTC. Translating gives CASSTTSGYNNEQFF.

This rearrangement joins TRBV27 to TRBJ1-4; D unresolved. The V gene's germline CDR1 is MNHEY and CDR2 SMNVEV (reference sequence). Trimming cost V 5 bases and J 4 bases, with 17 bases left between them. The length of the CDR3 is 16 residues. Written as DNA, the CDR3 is TGTGCCAGCAGTGCCCATGCGGGAGGGAATAATGAAAAACTGTTTTTT. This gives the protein CASSAHAGGNNEKLFF.

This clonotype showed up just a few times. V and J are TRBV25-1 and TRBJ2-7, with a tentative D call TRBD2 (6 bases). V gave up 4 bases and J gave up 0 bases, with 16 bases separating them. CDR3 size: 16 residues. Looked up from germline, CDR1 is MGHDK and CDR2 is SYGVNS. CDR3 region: CASSGTRRGSSYEQYF. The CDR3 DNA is TGTGCCAGCAGTGGGACCCGGCGGGGAAGCTCCTACGAGCAGTACTTC.

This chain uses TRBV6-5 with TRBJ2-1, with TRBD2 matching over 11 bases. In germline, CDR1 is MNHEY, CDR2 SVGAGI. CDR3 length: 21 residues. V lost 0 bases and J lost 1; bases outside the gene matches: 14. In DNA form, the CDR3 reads TGTGCCAGCAGTTACTCGGAGGGAGTAGCGGGAGGGCCCATGTCCTACAATGAGCAGTTCTTC. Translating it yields CASSYSEGVAGGPMSYNEQFF.

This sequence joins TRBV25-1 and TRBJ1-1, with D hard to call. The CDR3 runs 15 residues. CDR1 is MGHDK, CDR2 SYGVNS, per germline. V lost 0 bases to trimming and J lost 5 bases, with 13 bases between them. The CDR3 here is CASSEYFTLGTEAFF. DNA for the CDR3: TGTGCCAGCAGTGAATATTTCACTTTGGGGACTGAAGCTTTCTTT.

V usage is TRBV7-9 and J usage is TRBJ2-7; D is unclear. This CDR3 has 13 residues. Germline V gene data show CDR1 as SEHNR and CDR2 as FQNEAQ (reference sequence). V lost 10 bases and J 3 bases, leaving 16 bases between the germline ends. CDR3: CATDAGLHYEQYF. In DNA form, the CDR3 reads TGTGCCACAGACGCCGGGCTACACTACGAGCAGTACTTC.

The CDR3 here is CAWSVVGYGNQPQHF. The CDR3 DNA is TGTGCCTGGAGTGTGGTTGGGTATGGCAATCAGCCCCAGCATTTT. The rearrangement links TRBV30 to TRBJ1-5; D gene unclear. Germline V gene data show CDR1 as GTSNPN and CDR2 as SVGIG (reference sequence). This CDR3 has 15 residues. V lost 0 bases, J lost 2 bases, and 11 bases lay in between.

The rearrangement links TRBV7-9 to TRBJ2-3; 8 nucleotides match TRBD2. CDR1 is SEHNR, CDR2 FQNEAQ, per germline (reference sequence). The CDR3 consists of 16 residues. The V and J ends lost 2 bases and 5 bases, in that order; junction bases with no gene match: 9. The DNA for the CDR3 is TGTGCCAGCAGCTTACTCTGGCGGGAGGAGGAAGATACGCAGTATTTT. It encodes CASSLLWREEEDTQYF.

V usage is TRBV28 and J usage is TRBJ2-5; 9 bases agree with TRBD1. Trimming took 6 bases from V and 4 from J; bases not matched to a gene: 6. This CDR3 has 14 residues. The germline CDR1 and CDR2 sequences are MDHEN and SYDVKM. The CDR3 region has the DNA TGTGCCAGCAGAATACAGGGGGCTGGAGAGACCCAGTACTTC. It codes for CASRIQGAGETQYF.